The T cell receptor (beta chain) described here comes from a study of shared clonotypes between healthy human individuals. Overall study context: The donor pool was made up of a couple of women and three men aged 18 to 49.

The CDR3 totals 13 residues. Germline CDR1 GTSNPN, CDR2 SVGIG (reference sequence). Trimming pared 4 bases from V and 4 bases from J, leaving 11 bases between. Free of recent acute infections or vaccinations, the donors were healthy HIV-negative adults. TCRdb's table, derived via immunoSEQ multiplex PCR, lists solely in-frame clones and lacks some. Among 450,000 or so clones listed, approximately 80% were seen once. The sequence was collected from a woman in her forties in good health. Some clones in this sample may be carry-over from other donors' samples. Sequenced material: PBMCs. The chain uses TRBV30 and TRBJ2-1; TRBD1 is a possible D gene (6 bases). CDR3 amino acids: CAWNPDRYNEQFF. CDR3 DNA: TGTGCCTGGAACCCGGACAGATACAATGAGCAGTTCTTC.